The present TCR beta chain was sequenced within a study of early T cells in non-severe SARS-CoV-2 infection. Looking at the study overall: Sequencing input comprised bulk RNA from unsorted whole blood; chain pairing was not available.

Germline V gives CDR1 SQVTM, CDR2 ANQGSEA. CDR3 length: 15 amino acids. The V and J ends lost 1 base and 1 base respectively, with 13 bases between them. This clonotype was counted a few times. Its specificity is unknown. Unique molecular identifiers tagged individual cDNA molecules. Each CDR3 protein is one row after TCRdb ran MiXCR on the 5' RACE reads. The data contain tens of thousands of distinct CDR3 sequences, around 12% of them singletons. Findings and limits, study-wide: The VDJdb matching leaned toward anti-spike CD8 responses and overlooked private and CD4 specificities.

The rearrangement uses TRBV29-1 and TRBJ1-1, with D maybe TRBD1 (6 bases). Sequenced material: whole blood. The clonotype comes from an adult who was a healthcare worker with PCR-confirmed SARS-CoV-2 infection or an uninfected control (not recorded which). The CDR3 region has the DNA TGCAGCGTTGAAGGAGACAGGCTCGGGAACACTGAAGCTTTCTTT. This codes for CSVEGDRLGNTEAFF.